One sample yielded the 29 T cell receptor beta chains listed below, sequenced in a study of cytomegalovirus exposure and HLA in healthy donors. Amplification used 60 Vbeta primers and 13 Jbeta primers. The protocol was immunoSEQ multiplex PCR, while the TCRdb copy is restricted to in-frame clones and leaves out a portion. The table has 100,000 to 150,000 clones, 75% seen once. Sequenced sample: PBMCs. The source is a woman aged 45-59 years in good health and CMV-seronegative.

The gene calls are TRBV20-1 and TRBJ1-2, with D possibly matching TRBD1 (6 bases). The CDR3 covers 11 residues. Germline V gene lookup returns CDR1 DFQATT and CDR2 SNEGSKA (reference sequence). The V end was cut by 3 bases, the J end by 4 bases, with 6 bases between. CDR3 amino acids: CSARTGYGYTF. DNA for the CDR3: TGCAGTGCTAGGACAGGCTATGGCTACACCTTC.

Only one count was recorded for this clone. The V and J genes are TRBV6-6 and TRBJ1-2; maybe TRBD1 (5 bases). The CDR3 loop spans 13 amino acids. The germline CDR1 and CDR2 sequences are MNHNY and SVGAGI (reference sequence). Trimming took off 6 bases at V and 1 base at J, with 9 bases between the two ends. CDR3 DNA: TGTGCCAGCAGCCCCCAGGGTAACTATGGCTACACCTTC. The encoded protein is CASSPQGNYGYTF.

The chain joins TRBV28 to TRBJ1-3, with D possibly TRBD1 on 6 matching bases. The CDR3 covers 16 residues. Trimming pared 1 base from V and 2 bases from J, leaving 12 bases between. The germline V gene encodes CDR1 MDHEN and CDR2 SYDVKM. CDR3 region: CASSLFGDITGNTIYF. CDR3 sequence (DNA): TGTGCCAGCAGTTTATTTGGGGACATCACTGGAAACACCATATATTTT.

The rearrangement joins TRBV6-6 to TRBJ2-7; 11 nucleotides line up with TRBD2. The ends lost 2 bases at V and 2 bases at J; junction bases unmatched: 5. There are 16 residues in the CDR3. Germline V lookup: CDR1 MNHNY, CDR2 SVGAGI (reference sequence). The CDR3 protein is CASSYEGLAETYEQYF. CDR3 nucleotide sequence: TGTGCCAGCAGTTACGAGGGACTAGCGGAAACCTACGAGCAGTACTTC.

The chain is built from TRBV7-6 and TRBJ2-3, with D perhaps matching TRBD1 (6 bases). The germline V gene has CDR1 SGHVS and CDR2 FNYEAQ. Trimming removed 6 bases from V and 0 bases from J, with 13 bases in between. The CDR3 spans 15 residues. CDR3 amino acids: CASSGVGHSTDTQYF. The CDR3 nucleotides read TGTGCCAGCAGTGGGGTGGGACATAGCACAGATACGCAGTATTTT. Filled out from reference TRBV7-6 and TRBJ2-3, the complete variable domain reads GAGVSQSPRYKVTKRGQDVALRCDPISGHVSLYWYRQALGQGPEFLTYFNYEAQQDKSGLPNDRFSAERPEGSISTLTIQRTEQRDSAMYRCASSGVGHSTDTQYFGPGTRLTVL.

This clone was observed a few times. The chain is built from TRBV7-2 and TRBJ2-7, with TRBD2 as a possible D gene (5 bases). V was clipped by 0 bases and J by 3 bases, with 9 bases between them. The CDR3 covers 14 residues. CDR1 and CDR2 from the germline V gene are SGHTA and FQGNSA. As DNA, the CDR3 is TGTGCCAGCAGCTTAGCCGGGAAAGGCTACGAGCAGTACTTC. This gives the protein CASSLAGKGYEQYF.

The chain uses TRBV28 and TRBJ1-1; TRBD1 matches 7 bases. This CDR3 has 11 amino acids. J lost 8 bases, V lost 5 bases, and 2 bases had no gene match. CDR1 is MDHEN, CDR2 SYDVKM, per germline. This chain's CDR3 is CASSLGQEAFF. The CDR3 bases are TGTGCCAGCAGTCTGGGACAGGAAGCTTTCTTT.

The chain uses TRBV6-1 and TRBJ2-7; 10 bases line up with TRBD2. CDR3 length: 14 amino acids. CDR1 is MNHNS and CDR2 is SASEGT in the germline V gene. V shed 2 bases and J 7 bases; nucleotides not matched to a gene: 5. CDR3 in amino acids: CASSETAGGREQYF. CDR3 DNA: TGTGCCAGCAGTGAAACAGCGGGAGGGCGGGAGCAGTACTTC.

The chain is built from TRBV4-1 and TRBJ2-5; maybe TRBD1 (6 bases). Germline V gene data show CDR1 as MGHRA and CDR2 as YSYEKL. The CDR3 contains 15 residues. Trimming removed 4 bases at V and 2 bases at J, with 14 bases between. CDR3 coding DNA: TGCGCCAGCAGCCCGACCCGCAGGGGTCAAGAGACCCAGTACTTC. Translation gives CASSPTRRGQETQYF.

CDR3 nucleotide sequence: TGCGCCAGCAGCTTAGGCGGTAACTCCTACGAGCAGTACTTC. The encoded protein is CASSLGGNSYEQYF. The chain joins TRBV5-1 to TRBJ2-7; D is ambiguous. Germline loops: CDR1 SGHRS, CDR2 YFSETQ. V dropped 2 bases and J dropped 0 bases, with 9 bases sitting between them. CDR3 size: 14 residues.

Remarks on this clone: The sample carries other DNA sequences with the same CDR3. CDR3 DNA: TGTGCCTGGAGCCCAGGGGGAGAGACCCAGTACTTC. This sequence encodes CAWSPGGETQYF. The chain is built from TRBV30 and TRBJ2-5, with TRBD1 matching 7 bases. The J segment lost 4 bases and the V segment lost 3 bases, leaving 2 bases of the junction unmatched. Germline V gives CDR1 GTSNPN, CDR2 SVGIG (reference sequence). The CDR3 contains 12 residues.

This rearrangement joins TRBV10-3 to TRBJ2-3; D unclear. Trimming stripped 10 bases from V and 0 bases from J, with 11 bases between. The V gene's germline CDR1 is ENHRY and CDR2 SYGVKD. The CDR3 contains 13 residues. The CDR3: CATRFSSTDTQYF. The DNA for the CDR3 is TGTGCCACGCGATTCTCTAGCACAGATACGCAGTATTTT.

This clone was detected only a few times. The gene calls are TRBV7-2 and TRBJ2-3; D may be TRBD2 (6 bases). CDR1 and CDR2 from the germline V gene are SGHTA and FQGNSA. This CDR3 comprises 12 residues. The germline V and J ends were trimmed by 5 bases and 3 bases, with 6 bases remaining between them. CDR3: CASSGRTDTQYF. DNA of the CDR3: TGTGCCAGCAGCGGGAGGACAGATACGCAGTATTTT.

The rearrangement uses TRBV7-9 and TRBJ1-2, with D maybe TRBD1 (5 bases). The germline gives CDR1 SEHNR, CDR2 FQNEAQ (reference sequence). The V and J ends lost 5 bases and 5 bases respectively, with 9 bases between them. The CDR3 is made up of 12 amino acids. CDR3 loop: CASSRTSYGYTF. CDR3 DNA sequence: TGTGCCAGCAGCCGGACATCGTATGGCTACACCTTC.

This clone has just one count. The genes are TRBV28 and TRBJ1-5, with TRBD1 matching over 7 bases. Trimming removed 7 bases from V and 4 bases from J; junction bases left unmatched: 7. In germline, CDR1 is MDHEN, CDR2 SYDVKM. CDR3 size: 14 residues. Written as DNA, the CDR3 is TGTGCCAGCAAGTGGACAGGAACTAATCAGCCCCAGCATTTT. Protein: CASKWTGTNQPQHF.

The chain couples TRBV15 to TRBJ1-5; D is undetermined. Per the germline V gene, CDR1 is LNHNV and CDR2 is YYDKDF (reference sequence). The CDR3 is 15 amino acids. The germline V and J ends were trimmed by 5 bases and 0 bases, with 11 bases remaining between them. In DNA form, the CDR3 reads TGTGCCACCAGCGTGCAGGTCAATAGCAATCAGCCCCAGCATTTT. Protein: CATSVQVNSNQPQHF. Supplemented by reference TRBV15 and TRBJ1-5, the full variable domain reads DAMVIQNPRYQVTQFGKPVTLSCSQTLNHNVMYWYQQKSSQAPKLLFHYYDKDFNNEADTPDNFQSRRPNTSFCFLDIRSPGLGDTAMYLCATSVQVNSNQPQHFGDGTRLSIL.

The rearrangement uses TRBV6-4 and TRBJ1-1, with D possibly TRBD1 on 5 matching bases. This CDR3 has 13 residues. Germline values: CDR1 MRHNA, CDR2 SNTAGT. V shed 6 bases and J shed 1 base, with 9 bases lying between them. In nucleotides, the CDR3 is TGTGCCAGCAGGGACACACCGAACACTGAAGCTTTCTTT. Translating it yields CASRDTPNTEAFF.

The V and J genes are TRBV27 and TRBJ2-3; TRBD2 aligns across 9 bases. CDR3 length: 17 amino acids. Looked up from germline, CDR1 is MNHEY and CDR2 is SMNVEV (reference sequence). The V gene end was trimmed by 3 bases and the J gene end by 6 bases; junction bases not matched to a gene: 13. CDR3 nucleotide sequence: TGTGCCAGCAGTTTCAAGACTAGCGGAGGGTTCAGGGATACGCAGTATTTT. Amino acid sequence: CASSFKTSGGFRDTQYF.

The DNA for the CDR3 is TGTGCCAGCAGTTTAGGTGTTTGGCAGGGGGACGCCGGGGAGCTGTTTTTT. Translating it yields CASSLGVWQGDAGELFF. The chain couples TRBV28 to TRBJ2-2, with TRBD1 matching 7 bases. CDR3 size: 17 residues. J lost 6 bases, V lost 2 bases, and 12 bases had no gene match. Per germline, CDR1 MDHEN and CDR2 SYDVKM.

This sequence joins TRBV19 and TRBJ2-7; D is uncertain. V was cut by 3 bases and J by 7 bases, with 16 bases left in between. Germline lookup yields CDR1 LNHDA and CDR2 SQIVND (reference sequence). This CDR3 spans 14 amino acids. The CDR3 is CASSIGPLGWEQYF. CDR3 sequence (DNA): TGTGCCAGTAGTATTGGGCCTCTCGGATGGGAGCAGTACTTC.

The sample holds many counts of this clone. The rearrangement uses TRBV9 and TRBJ1-3, with D unresolved. The germline CDR1 and CDR2 sequences are SGDLS and YYNGEE. Deletions cut 3 bases from V and 0 bases from J, with 4 bases between. The CDR3 extends over 13 amino acids. In nucleotides, the CDR3 is TGTGCCAGCAGCGGACACTCTGGAAACACCATATATTTT. Translated: CASSGHSGNTIYF.

About this clone itself: Distinct nucleotide sequences in the sample also encode this CDR3. The CDR3 DNA follows: TGTGCCAGCAGTTTATGGGCTAGCGGTTCTTACGAGCAGTACTTC. Translated, it gives CASSLWASGSYEQYF. The gene calls are TRBV28 and TRBJ2-7; 7 bases fit TRBD2. The germline V gene has CDR1 MDHEN and CDR2 SYDVKM. CDR3 length: 15 residues. V trimming: 0 bases; J trimming: 4 bases; junction bases outside the gene matches: 6.

This chain connects TRBV7-6 to TRBJ2-1, with TRBD1 matching 8 bases. With 5 bases clipped from V and 0 bases from J, the junction kept 3 bases outside the gene matches. This CDR3 has 15 residues. Germline V gene sequence: CDR1 SGHVS, CDR2 FNYEAQ. The CDR3 loop is CASSPTGGSYNEQFF. CDR3 nucleotides: TGTGCCAGCAGCCCAACAGGGGGCTCCTACAATGAGCAGTTCTTC. The full variable domain, its missing parts supplied by reference TRBV7-6 and TRBJ2-1, is GAGVSQSPRYKVTKRGQDVALRCDPISGHVSLYWYRQALGQGPEFLTYFNYEAQQDKSGLPNDRFSAERPEGSISTLTIQRTEQRDSAMYRCASSPTGGSYNEQFFGPGTRLTVL.

This clone was picked up a small number of times. The chain joins TRBV4-2 to TRBJ2-1; D uncertain. Trimming removed 1 base from V and 0 bases from J, with 4 bases in between. The germline CDR1 and CDR2 sequences are LGHNA and YNFKEQ. This CDR3 region has 14 residues. CDR3 DNA sequence: TGTGCCAGCAGCCAAGGTTACTCCTACAATGAGCAGTTCTTC. Translating gives CASSQGYSYNEQFF.

The chain joins TRBV6-6 to TRBJ2-3; weak D call: TRBD1 (5 bases). Germline CDR1 reads MNHNY; CDR2 reads SVGAGI (reference sequence). Trimming removed 5 bases from V and 4 bases from J, with 7 bases in between. This CDR3 spans 12 amino acids. DNA for the CDR3: TGTGCCAGCAGTAGCAGGGCAGATACGCAGTATTTT. It is translated as CASSSRADTQYF.

The chain joins TRBV6-6 to TRBJ1-5; D unresolved. CDR1 and CDR2 (germline): MNHNY, SVGAGI (reference sequence). V lost 7 bases, J lost 7 bases, and 11 bases lay in between. The CDR3 extends over 12 amino acids. The CDR3 loop reads CASTARGQPQHF. In DNA form, the CDR3 reads TGTGCCAGCACCGCACGAGGGCAGCCCCAGCATTTT.

This clone was detected only a few times. This chain joins TRBV7-9 and TRBJ1-2, with 10 positions matching TRBD1. CDR1 is SEHNR and CDR2 is FQNEAQ in the germline V gene (reference sequence). CDR3 size: 15 residues. The ends lost 2 bases at V and 8 bases at J; junction bases unmatched: 8. The DNA for the CDR3 is TGTGCCAGCAGCTTACCCCGACAGGGGGCTGGGGGCTACACCTTC. It encodes CASSLPRQGAGGYTF.

A word on this clone: This specimen includes other DNA sequences encoding the same CDR3. This sequence joins TRBV4-2 and TRBJ1-5; D call uncertain. This CDR3 contains 15 residues. Trimming removed 0 bases from V and 4 bases from J, with 10 bases in between. Germline V gives CDR1 LGHNA, CDR2 YNFKEQ. The CDR3: CASSQEGQLNQPQHF. As DNA, the CDR3 is TGTGCCAGCAGCCAAGAGGGCCAGCTAAATCAGCCCCAGCATTTT.

The chain is built from TRBV6-1 and TRBJ2-7; 8 nucleotides agree with TRBD2. After removal of 1 base from V and 1 base from J, the junction contained 6 bases not matched to a gene. The CDR3 runs 16 residues. Germline V CDR1 and CDR2: MNHNS, SASEGT. As DNA, the CDR3 is TGTGCCAGCAGTGAAGGTAGCGGGATTTTTTCCTACGAGCAGTACTTC. Translated, it gives CASSEGSGIFSYEQYF.